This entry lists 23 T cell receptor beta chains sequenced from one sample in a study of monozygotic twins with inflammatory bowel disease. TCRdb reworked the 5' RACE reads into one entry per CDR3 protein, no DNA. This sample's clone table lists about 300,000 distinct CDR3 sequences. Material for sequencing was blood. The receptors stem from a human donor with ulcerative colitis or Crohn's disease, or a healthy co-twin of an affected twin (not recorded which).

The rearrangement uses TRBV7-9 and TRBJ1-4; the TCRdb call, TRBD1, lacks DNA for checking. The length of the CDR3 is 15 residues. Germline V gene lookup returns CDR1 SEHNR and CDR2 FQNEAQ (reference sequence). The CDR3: CASSLALGVVEKLFF.

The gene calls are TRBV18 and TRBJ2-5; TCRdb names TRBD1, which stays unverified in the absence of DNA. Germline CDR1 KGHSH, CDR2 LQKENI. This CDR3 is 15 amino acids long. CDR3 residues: CASSPLRQGRETQYF.

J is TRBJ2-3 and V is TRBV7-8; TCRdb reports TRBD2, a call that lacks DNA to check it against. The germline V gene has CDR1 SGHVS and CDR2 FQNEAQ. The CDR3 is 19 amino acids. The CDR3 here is CASSPLSSGRVRSTDTQYF.

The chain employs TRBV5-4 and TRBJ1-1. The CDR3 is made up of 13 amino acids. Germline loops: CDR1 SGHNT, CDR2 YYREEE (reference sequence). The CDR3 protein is CASSLQGPAEAFF. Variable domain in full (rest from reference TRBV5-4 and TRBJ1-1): ETGVTQSPTHLIKTRGQQVTLRCSSQSGHNTVSWYQQALGQGPQFIFQYYREEENGRGNFPPRFSGLQFPNYSSELNVNALELDDSALYLCASSLQGPAEAFFGQGTRLTVV.

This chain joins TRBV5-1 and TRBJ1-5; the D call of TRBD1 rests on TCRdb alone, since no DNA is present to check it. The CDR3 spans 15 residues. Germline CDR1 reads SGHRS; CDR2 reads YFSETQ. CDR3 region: CASSLLGTGDQPQHF.

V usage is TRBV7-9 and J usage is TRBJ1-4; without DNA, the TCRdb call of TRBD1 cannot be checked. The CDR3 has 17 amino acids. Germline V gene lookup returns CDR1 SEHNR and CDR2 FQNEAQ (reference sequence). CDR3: CASSLGSGDRGNEKLFF.

The CDR3 reads CSVARSYEQYF. The chain carries TRBV29-1 and TRBJ2-7. From germline, CDR1 is SQVTM and CDR2 ANQGSEA. This CDR3 has 11 residues.

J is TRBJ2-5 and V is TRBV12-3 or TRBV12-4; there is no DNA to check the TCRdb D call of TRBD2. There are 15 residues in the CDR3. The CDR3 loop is CASRVGLAGGETQYF.

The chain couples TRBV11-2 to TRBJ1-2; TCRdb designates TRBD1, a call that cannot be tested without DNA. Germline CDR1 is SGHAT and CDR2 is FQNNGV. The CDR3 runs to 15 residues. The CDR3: CASSPPGQGRVGYTF.

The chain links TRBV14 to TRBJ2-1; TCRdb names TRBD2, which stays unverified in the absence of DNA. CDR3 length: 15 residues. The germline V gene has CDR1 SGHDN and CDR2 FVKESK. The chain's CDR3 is CASSEDHTSWNEQFF. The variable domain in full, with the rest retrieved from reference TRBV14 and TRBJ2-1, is EAGVTQFPSHSVIEKGQTVTLRCDPISGHDNLYWYRRVMGKEIKFLLHFVKESKQDESGMPNNRFLAERTGGTYSTLKVQPAELEDSGVYFCASSEDHTSWNEQFFGPGTRLTVL.

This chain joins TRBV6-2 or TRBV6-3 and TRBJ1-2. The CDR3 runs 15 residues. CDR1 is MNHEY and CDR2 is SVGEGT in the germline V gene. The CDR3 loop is CASSYSRTANYGYTF.

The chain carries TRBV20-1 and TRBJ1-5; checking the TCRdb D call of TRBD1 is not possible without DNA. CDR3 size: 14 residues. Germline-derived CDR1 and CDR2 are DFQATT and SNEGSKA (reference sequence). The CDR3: CSAIRDSINQPQHF.

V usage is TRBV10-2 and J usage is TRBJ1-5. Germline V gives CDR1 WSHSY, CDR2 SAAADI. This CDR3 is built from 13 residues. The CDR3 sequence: CASRVDPNQPQHF.

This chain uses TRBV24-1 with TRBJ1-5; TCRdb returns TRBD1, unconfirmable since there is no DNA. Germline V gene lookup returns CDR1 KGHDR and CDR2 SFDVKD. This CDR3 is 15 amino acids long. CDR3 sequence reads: CATSDPGTGNQPQHF.

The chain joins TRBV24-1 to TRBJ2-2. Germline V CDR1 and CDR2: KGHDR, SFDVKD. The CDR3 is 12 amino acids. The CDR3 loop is CATSTATGELFF.

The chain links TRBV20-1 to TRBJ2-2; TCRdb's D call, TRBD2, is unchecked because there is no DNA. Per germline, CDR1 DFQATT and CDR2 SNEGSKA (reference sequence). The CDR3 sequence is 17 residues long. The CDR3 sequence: CSASLRPLAGAIGELFF.

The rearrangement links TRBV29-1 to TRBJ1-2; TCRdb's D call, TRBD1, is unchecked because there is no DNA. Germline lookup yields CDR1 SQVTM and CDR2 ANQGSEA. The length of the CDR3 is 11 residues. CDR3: CSGGQDCGYTF.

This CDR3 reads CASSLGTHLYNEQFF. The genes are TRBV7-9 and TRBJ2-1; TCRdb's D gene call, TRBD1, goes unchecked for lack of DNA. Germline V gene lookup returns CDR1 SEHNR and CDR2 FQNEAQ (reference sequence). The CDR3 consists of 15 residues. Drawing the rest from reference TRBV7-9 and TRBJ2-1, the complete variable domain is DTGVSQNPRHKITKRGQNVTFRCDPISEHNRLYWYRQTLGQGPEFLTYFQNEAQLEKSRLLSDRFSAERPKGSFSTLEIQRTEQGDSAMYLCASSLGTHLYNEQFFGPGTRLTVL.

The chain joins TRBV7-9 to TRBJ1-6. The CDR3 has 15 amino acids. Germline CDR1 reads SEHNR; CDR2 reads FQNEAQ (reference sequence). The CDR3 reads CASSYETPQLAPLHF.

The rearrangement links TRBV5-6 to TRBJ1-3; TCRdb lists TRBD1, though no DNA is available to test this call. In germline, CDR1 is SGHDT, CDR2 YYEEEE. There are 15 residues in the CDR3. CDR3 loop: CASSLFGASGNTIYF.

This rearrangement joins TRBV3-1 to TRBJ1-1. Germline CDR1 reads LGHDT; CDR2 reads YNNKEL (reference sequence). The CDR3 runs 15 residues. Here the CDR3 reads CASSPLNQMNTEAFF.

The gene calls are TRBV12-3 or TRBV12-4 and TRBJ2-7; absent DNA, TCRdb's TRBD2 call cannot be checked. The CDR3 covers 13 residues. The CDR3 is CASSLSSGLPQYF.

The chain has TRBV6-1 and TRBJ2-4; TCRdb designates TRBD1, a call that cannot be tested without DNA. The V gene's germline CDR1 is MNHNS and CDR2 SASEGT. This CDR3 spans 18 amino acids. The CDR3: CASRVDPGMGLAKNIQYF.